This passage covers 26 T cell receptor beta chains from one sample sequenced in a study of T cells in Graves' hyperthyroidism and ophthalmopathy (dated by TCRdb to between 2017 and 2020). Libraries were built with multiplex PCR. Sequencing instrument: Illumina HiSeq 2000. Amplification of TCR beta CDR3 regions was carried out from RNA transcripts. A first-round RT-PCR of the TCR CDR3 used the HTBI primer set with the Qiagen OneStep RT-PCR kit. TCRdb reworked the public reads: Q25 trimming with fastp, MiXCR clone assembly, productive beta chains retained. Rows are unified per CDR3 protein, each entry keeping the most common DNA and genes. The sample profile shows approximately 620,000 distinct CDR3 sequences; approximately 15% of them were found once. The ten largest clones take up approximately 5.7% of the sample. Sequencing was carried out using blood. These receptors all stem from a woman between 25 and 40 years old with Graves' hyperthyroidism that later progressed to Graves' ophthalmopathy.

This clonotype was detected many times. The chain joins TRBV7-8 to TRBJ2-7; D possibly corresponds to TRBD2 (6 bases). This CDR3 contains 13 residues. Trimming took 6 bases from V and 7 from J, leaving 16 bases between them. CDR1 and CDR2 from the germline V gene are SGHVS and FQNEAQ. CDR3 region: CASSGRTASEQYF. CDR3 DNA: TGTGCCAGCAGTGGGAGGACGGCGAGTGAGCAGTACTTC. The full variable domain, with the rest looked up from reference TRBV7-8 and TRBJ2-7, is GAGVSQSPRYKVAKRGQDVALRCDPISGHVSLFWYQQALGQGPEFLTYFQNEAQLDKSGLPSDRFFAERPEGSVSTLKIQRTQQEDSAVYLCASSGRTASEQYFGPGTRLTVT.

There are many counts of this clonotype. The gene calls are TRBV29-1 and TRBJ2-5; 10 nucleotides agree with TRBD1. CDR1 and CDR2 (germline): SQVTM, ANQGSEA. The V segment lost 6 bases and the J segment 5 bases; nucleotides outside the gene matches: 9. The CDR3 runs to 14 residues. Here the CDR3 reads CSVLSDRGIETQYF. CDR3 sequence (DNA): TGCAGCGTCCTCTCGGACAGGGGGATTGAGACCCAGTACTTC.

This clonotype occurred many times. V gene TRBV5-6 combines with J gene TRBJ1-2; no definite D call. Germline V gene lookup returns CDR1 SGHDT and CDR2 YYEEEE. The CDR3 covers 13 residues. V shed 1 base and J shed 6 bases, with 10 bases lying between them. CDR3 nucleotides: TGTGCCAGCAGCTTGTCTCGGGTTGATGGCTACACCTTC. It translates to CASSLSRVDGYTF.

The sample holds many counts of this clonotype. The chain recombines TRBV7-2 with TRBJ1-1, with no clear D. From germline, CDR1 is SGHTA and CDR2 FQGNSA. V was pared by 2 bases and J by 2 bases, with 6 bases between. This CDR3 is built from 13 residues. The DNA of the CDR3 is TGTGCCAGCAGCTTAACCAGTAACACTGAAGCTTTCTTT. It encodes CASSLTSNTEAFF.

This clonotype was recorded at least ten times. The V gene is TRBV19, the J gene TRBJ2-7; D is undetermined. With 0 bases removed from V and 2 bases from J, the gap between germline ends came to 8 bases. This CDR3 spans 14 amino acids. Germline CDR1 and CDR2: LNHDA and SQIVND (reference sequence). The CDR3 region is CASSIDYRPYEQYF. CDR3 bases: TGTGCCAGTAGTATAGATTACCGCCCCTACGAGCAGTACTTC.

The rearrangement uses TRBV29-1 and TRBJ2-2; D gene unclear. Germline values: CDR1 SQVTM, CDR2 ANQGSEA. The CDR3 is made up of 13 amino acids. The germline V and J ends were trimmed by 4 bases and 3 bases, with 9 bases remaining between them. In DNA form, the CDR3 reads TGCAGCGTTGTTCGCCAGGACACCGGGGAGCTGTTTTTT. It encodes CSVVRQDTGELFF.

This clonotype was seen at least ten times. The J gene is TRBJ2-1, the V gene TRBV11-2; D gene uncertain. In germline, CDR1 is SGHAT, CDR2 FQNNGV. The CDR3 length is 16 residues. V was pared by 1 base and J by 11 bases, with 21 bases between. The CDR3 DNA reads TGTGCCAGCAGCTTAGCCCCCGGCGACTCGCCAATGAAGCAGTTCTTC. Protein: CASSLAPGDSPMKQFF.

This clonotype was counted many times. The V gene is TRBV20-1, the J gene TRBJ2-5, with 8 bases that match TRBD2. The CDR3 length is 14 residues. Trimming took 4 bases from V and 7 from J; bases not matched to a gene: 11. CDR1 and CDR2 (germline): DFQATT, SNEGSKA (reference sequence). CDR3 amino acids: CSATSPAGASTQYF. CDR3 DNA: TGCAGTGCTACCTCCCCAGCGGGAGCCTCGACCCAGTACTTC.

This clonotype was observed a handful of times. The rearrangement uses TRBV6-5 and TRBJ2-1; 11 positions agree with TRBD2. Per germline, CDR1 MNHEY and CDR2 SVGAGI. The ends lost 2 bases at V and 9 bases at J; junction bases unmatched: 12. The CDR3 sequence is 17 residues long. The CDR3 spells CASSYGPLAGDVGEQFF. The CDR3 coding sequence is TGTGCCAGCAGTTACGGTCCACTAGCGGGAGACGTCGGTGAGCAGTTCTTC.

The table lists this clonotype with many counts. The CDR3 coding sequence is TGTGCCAGCAGCTTACGCCAGCGGGAGAGTGAGCAGTTCTTC. Its translation: CASSLRQRESEQFF. The chain combines TRBV7-2 with TRBJ2-1, with 8 bases aligning to TRBD2. There are 14 residues in the CDR3. Germline-derived CDR1 and CDR2 are SGHTA and FQGNSA. The V gene end was trimmed by 2 bases and the J gene end by 9 bases; junction bases not matched to a gene: 6.

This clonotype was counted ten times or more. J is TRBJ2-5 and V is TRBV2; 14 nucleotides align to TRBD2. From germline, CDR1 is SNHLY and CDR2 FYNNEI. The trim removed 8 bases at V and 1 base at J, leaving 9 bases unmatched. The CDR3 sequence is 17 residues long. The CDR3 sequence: CASVLGLAGARQETQYF. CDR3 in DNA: TGTGCCAGCGTATTGGGACTAGCGGGAGCCCGCCAAGAGACCCAGTACTTC.

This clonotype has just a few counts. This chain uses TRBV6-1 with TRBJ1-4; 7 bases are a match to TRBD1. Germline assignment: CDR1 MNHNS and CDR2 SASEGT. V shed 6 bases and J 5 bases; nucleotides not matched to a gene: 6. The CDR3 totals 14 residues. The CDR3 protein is CASRAGQLNEKLFF. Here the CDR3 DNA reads TGTGCCAGCAGGGCGGGACAGTTAAATGAAAAACTGTTTTTT.

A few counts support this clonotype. CDR3 coding DNA: TGTGCCAGCAGCGTATTAAGCGGGAGCGGGAATGAGCAGTTCTTC. Translating gives CASSVLSGSGNEQFF. This chain uses TRBV9 with TRBJ2-1, with 8 bases identical to TRBD2. Trimming took 1 base from V and 7 from J; bases not matched to a gene: 7. From germline, CDR1 is SGDLS and CDR2 YYNGEE. CDR3 size: 15 residues.

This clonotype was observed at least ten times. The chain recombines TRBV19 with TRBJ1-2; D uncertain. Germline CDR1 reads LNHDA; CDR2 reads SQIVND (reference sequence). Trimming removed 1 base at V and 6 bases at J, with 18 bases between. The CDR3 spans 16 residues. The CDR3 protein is CASSIAALERPDGYTF. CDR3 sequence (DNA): TGTGCCAGTAGTATAGCGGCTTTGGAACGTCCCGATGGCTACACCTTC.

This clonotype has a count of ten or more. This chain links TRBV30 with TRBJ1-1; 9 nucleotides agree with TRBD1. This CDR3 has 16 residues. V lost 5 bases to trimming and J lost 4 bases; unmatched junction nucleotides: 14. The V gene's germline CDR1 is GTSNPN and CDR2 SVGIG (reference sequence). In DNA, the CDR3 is TGTGCCTGGGACAGGGGGACCAGACTAACTCCCACTGAAGCTTTCTTT. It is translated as CAWDRGTRLTPTEAFF. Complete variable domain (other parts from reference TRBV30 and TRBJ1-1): SQTIHQWPATLVQPVGSPLSLECTVEGTSNPNLYWYRQAAGRGLQLLFYSVGIGQISSEVPQNLSASRPQDRQFILSSKKLLLSDSGFYLCAWDRGTRLTPTEAFFGQGTRLTVV.

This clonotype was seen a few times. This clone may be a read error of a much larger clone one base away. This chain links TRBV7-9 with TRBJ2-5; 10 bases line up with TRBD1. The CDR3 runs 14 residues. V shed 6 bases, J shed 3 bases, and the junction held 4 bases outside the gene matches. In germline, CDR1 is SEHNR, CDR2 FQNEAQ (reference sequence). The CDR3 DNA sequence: TGTGCCAGCAGGACCGGGACAGGGGAAGAGACCCAGTACTTC. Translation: CASRTGTGEETQYF.

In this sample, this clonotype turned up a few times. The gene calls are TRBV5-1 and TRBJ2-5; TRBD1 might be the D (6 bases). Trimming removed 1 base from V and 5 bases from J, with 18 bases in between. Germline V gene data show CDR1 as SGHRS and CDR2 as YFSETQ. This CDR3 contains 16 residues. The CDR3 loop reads CASSLPTSGAMETQYF. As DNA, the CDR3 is TGCGCCAGCAGCTTGCCAACCTCAGGGGCTATGGAGACCCAGTACTTC. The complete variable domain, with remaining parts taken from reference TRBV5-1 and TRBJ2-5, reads KAGVTQTPRYLIKTRGQQVTLSCSPISGHRSVSWYQQTPGQGLQFLFEYFSETQRNKGNFPGRFSGRQFSNSRSEMNVSTLELGDSALYLCASSLPTSGAMETQYFGPGTRLLVL.

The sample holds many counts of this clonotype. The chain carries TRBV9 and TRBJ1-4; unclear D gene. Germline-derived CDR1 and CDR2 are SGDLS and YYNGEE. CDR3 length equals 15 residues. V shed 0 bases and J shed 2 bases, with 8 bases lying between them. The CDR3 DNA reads TGTGCCAGCAGCGTAGAAATGGGGACTAATGAAAAACTGTTTTTT. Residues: CASSVEMGTNEKLFF.

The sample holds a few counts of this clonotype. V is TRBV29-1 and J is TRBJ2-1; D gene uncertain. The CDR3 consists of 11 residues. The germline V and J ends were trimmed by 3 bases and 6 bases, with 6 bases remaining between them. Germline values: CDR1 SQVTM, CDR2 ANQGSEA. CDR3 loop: CSVELTNEQFF. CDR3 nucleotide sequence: TGCAGCGTTGAGTTAACCAATGAGCAGTTCTTC.

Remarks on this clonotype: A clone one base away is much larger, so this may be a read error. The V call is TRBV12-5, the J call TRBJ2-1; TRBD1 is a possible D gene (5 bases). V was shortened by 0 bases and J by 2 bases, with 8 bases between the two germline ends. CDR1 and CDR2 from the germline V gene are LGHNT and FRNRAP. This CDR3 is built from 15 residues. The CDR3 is CASGLVGRAYNEQFF. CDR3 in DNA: TGTGCTAGTGGTTTGGTAGGCAGGGCCTACAATGAGCAGTTCTTC.

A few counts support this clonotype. The CDR3 is CASSLALPNIQYF. CDR3 nucleotide sequence: TGTGCCAGCAGCTTGGCCTTGCCAAACATTCAGTACTTC. This chain joins TRBV5-6 and TRBJ2-4; D unresolved. The germline V gene has CDR1 SGHDT and CDR2 YYEEEE. The CDR3 sequence is 13 residues long. V shed 0 bases and J shed 6 bases, with 7 bases lying between them.

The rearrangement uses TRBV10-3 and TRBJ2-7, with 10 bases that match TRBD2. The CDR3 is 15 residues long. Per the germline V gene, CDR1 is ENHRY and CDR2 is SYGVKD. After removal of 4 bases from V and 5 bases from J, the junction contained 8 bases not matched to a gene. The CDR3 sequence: CAISGTSGTHNEQYF. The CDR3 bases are TGTGCCATCAGTGGGACTAGCGGAACTCACAACGAGCAGTACTTC.

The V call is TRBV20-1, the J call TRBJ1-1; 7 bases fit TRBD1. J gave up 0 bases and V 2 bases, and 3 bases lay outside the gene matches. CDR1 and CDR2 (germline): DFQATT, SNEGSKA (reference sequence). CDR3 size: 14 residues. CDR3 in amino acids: CSARLGTVNTEAFF. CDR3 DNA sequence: TGCAGTGCTAGATTAGGGACAGTGAACACTGAAGCTTTCTTT.

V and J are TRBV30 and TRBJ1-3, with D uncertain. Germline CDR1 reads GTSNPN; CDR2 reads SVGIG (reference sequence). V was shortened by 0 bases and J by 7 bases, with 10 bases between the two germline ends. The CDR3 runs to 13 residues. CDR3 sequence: CAWSVPGVNTIYF. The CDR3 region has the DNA TGTGCCTGGAGTGTACCCGGGGTGAACACCATATATTTT.

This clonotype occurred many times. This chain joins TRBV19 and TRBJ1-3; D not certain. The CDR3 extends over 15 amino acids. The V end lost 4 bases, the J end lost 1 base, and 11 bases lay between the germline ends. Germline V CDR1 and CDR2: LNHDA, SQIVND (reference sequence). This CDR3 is CASSTDHRSGNTIYF. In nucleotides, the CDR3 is TGTGCCAGTAGTACCGACCACCGATCTGGAAACACCATATATTTT.

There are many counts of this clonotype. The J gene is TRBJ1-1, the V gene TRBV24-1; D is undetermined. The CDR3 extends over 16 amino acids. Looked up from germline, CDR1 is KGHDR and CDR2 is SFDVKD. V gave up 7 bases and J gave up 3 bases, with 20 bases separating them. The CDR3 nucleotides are TGTGCCACCAGCGGCGGTTACGGGGAGGAGGACACTGAAGCTTTCTTT. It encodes CATSGGYGEEDTEAFF.